The 30 T cell receptor beta chains below all came from one sample that was sequenced in a study of identical twins. MiXCR, run by TCRdb on the 5' RACE reads, gives a single entry per CDR3 protein. The table lists about 730,000 distinct CDR3 sequences, approximately 22% of them singletons, with 4% to 5.5% in the top ten. The same specimen was also included in a second study, on T cells expressing NK-cell markers.

The source material was PBMCs. The receptor source for this set is a woman in her late teens or twenties in good health.

About this clonotype: A single base separates this from a much larger clone, so it may be a read error. The chain links TRBV12-3 or TRBV12-4 to TRBJ2-3; a possible D gene is TRBD1 (5 bases). The CDR3 has 14 amino acids. The CDR3 loop is CASSFRGPTDTQCF. The CDR3 DNA reads as TGTGCCAGCAGTTTTAGGGGTCCGACAGATACGCAGTGTTTT.

V usage is TRBV27 and J usage is TRBJ1-2; D gene ambiguous. CDR3 length: 15 residues. Germline CDR1 is MNHEY and CDR2 is SMNVEV (reference sequence). V lost 3 bases and J lost 0, with 11 bases in between. DNA for the CDR3: TGTGCCAGCAGTTTCGGGCGAGGGACTAACTATGGCTACACCTTC. It codes for CASSFGRGTNYGYTF.

This sequence joins TRBV7-9 and TRBJ2-3; a possible D gene is TRBD2 (5 bases). The length of the CDR3 is 16 residues. Germline CDR1 reads SEHNR; CDR2 reads FQNEAQ (reference sequence). V lost 6 bases, J lost 0 bases, and 16 bases lay in between. The CDR3 DNA reads TGTGCCAGCAGTTACGACTACATCTCGAGCACAGATACGCAGTATTTT. Encoded protein: CASSYDYISSTDTQYF.

The chain has TRBV10-3 and TRBJ2-7; unclear D gene. The CDR3 runs 13 residues. The germline V gene encodes CDR1 ENHRY and CDR2 SYGVKD. With 6 bases removed from V and 4 bases from J, the gap between germline ends came to 13 bases. The CDR3 DNA sequence: TGTGCCATCAGCGATCTTACAGATTACGAGCAGTACTTC. Encoded protein: CAISDLTDYEQYF.

This clonotype appeared many times. The chain carries TRBV27 and TRBJ2-7, with D maybe TRBD1 (6 bases). The CDR3 consists of 14 residues. Trimming took 6 bases from V and 1 from J, leaving 13 bases between them. Germline values: CDR1 MNHEY, CDR2 SMNVEV (reference sequence). The chain's CDR3 is CASRLAGTSYEQYF. CDR3 nucleotide sequence: TGTGCCAGCAGACTTGCCGGGACATCCTACGAGCAGTACTTC.

This chain uses TRBV13 with TRBJ2-3; 7 nucleotides align to TRBD1. V shed 6 bases, J shed 0 bases, and the junction held 3 bases outside the gene matches. This CDR3 has 14 residues. Germline V gene lookup returns CDR1 PRHDT and CDR2 FYEKMQ (reference sequence). The CDR3 reads CASRTRGSTDTQYF. CDR3 nucleotide sequence: TGTGCCAGCAGAACCAGGGGGAGCACAGATACGCAGTATTTT.

This clonotype was seen a handful of times. This rearrangement joins TRBV18 to TRBJ1-1, with D unresolved. The germline gives CDR1 KGHSH, CDR2 LQKENI. V gave up 5 bases and J gave up 1 base, with 8 bases separating them. The CDR3 spans 13 residues. CDR3 coding DNA: TGTGCCAGCTCAAACACAAGGAACACTGAAGCTTTCTTT. Protein: CASSNTRNTEAFF.

This clonotype was detected a few times. V gene TRBV27 combines with J gene TRBJ1-4, with D possibly TRBD1 on 5 matching bases. V lost 4 bases to trimming and J lost 8 bases, with 11 bases between them. The CDR3 runs to 13 residues. Germline lookup yields CDR1 MNHEY and CDR2 SMNVEV (reference sequence). The CDR3 region is CASSWDGGEKLFF. CDR3 sequence (DNA): TGTGCCAGCAGTTGGGACGGAGGAGAAAAACTGTTTTTT. Based on the CDR3 plus reference TRBV27 and TRBJ1-4, the full variable domain is EAQVTQNPRYLITVTGKKLTVTCSQNMNHEYMSWYRQDPGLGLRQIYYSMNVEVTDKGDVPEGYKVSRKEKRNFPLILESPSPNQTSLYFCASSWDGGEKLFFGSGTQLSVL.

This clonotype was observed a handful of times. The J gene is TRBJ2-5, the V gene TRBV7-8; D possibly corresponds to TRBD2 (5 bases). Germline V gene sequence: CDR1 SGHVS, CDR2 FQNEAQ. Trimming removed 1 base at V and 4 bases at J, with 13 bases between. The CDR3 has 15 amino acids. The CDR3: CASSLVERPSETQYF. Written as DNA, the CDR3 is TGTGCCAGCAGCTTAGTTGAGCGGCCATCAGAGACCCAGTACTTC.

This clonotype was picked up a small number of times. The chain couples TRBV6-1 to TRBJ1-5; a weak D match, TRBD1 (5 bases). V was pared by 6 bases and J by 5 bases, with 20 bases between. Looked up from germline, CDR1 is MNHNS and CDR2 is SASEGT. The CDR3 sequence is 16 residues long. CDR3 protein: CASSSRRTLLDQPQHF. DNA for the CDR3: TGTGCCAGCAGCTCCCGGAGGACACTCCTCGATCAGCCCCAGCATTTT.

The chain combines TRBV25-1 with TRBJ2-1, with 8 bases that match TRBD2. With V trimmed by 3 bases and J by 4 bases, 11 bases remained unmatched. Germline V gene data show CDR1 as MGHDK and CDR2 as SYGVNS. The CDR3 sequence is 17 residues long. The CDR3 DNA reads as TGTGCCAGCAGTGATCGTAGCGGGACGGTGCGGTACAATGAGCAGTTCTTC. It yields the protein CASSDRSGTVRYNEQFF.

This clonotype was recorded a few times. The chain employs TRBV29-1 and TRBJ1-2; possible D gene TRBD1, 5 bases. V lost 7 bases and J 7 bases, leaving 19 bases between the germline ends. The CDR3 consists of 13 residues. Germline CDR1 is SQVTM and CDR2 is ANQGSEA. The CDR3 DNA reads TGCAGCGCCCCAACTTGGGGGTCCGGTGGCTACACCTTC. It translates to CSAPTWGSGGYTF.

Written as DNA, the CDR3 is TGCAGTGCTCTAATCATCCGGGGGGGGATGAGCACAGATACGCAGTATTTT. This gives the protein CSALIIRGGMSTDTQYF. The V gene is TRBV20-1, the J gene TRBJ2-3; 8 positions agree with TRBD2. CDR1 and CDR2 (germline): DFQATT, SNEGSKA (reference sequence). The trim removed 5 bases at V and 0 bases at J, leaving 13 bases unmatched. CDR3 length: 17 residues.

This clonotype was seen a few times. The CDR3 nucleotides read TGCAGTGCTAGAGTCTCCGGAGTAAGGGGCAATGAGCAGTTCTTC. Translated: CSARVSGVRGNEQFF. This chain joins TRBV20-1 and TRBJ2-1; a possible D gene is TRBD1 (5 bases). The CDR3 is 15 amino acids. CDR1 and CDR2 (germline): DFQATT, SNEGSKA (reference sequence). V lost 1 base and J 6 bases, leaving 16 bases between the germline ends.

This sequence joins TRBV27 and TRBJ2-7, with TRBD1 matching 7 bases. This CDR3 contains 14 residues. V shed 4 bases, J shed 2 bases, and the junction held 5 bases outside the gene matches. Germline CDR1 is MNHEY and CDR2 is SMNVEV (reference sequence). CDR3 region: CASSSPDRPYEQYF. In DNA, the CDR3 is TGTGCCAGCAGTTCCCCGGACAGGCCCTACGAGCAGTACTTC.

A few counts support this clonotype. The chain combines TRBV12-3 or TRBV12-4 with TRBJ2-1; the D gene could be TRBD1 or TRBD2 (6 bases each). V was clipped by 7 bases and J by 6 bases, with 19 bases between them. This CDR3 is 15 amino acids long. The DNA of the CDR3 is TGTGCCAGCAAATCCGGGGGCCAGCGACGCAATGAGCAGTTCTTC. Its translation is CASKSGGQRRNEQFF.

The chain combines TRBV18 with TRBJ2-2; D is unresolved. This CDR3 contains 13 residues. The germline V gene encodes CDR1 KGHSH and CDR2 LQKENI. V was trimmed by 5 bases and J by 4 bases, leaving 8 bases between them. CDR3 in amino acids: CASSSDRTGELFF. For the CDR3, the DNA is TGTGCCAGCTCATCGGACCGCACCGGGGAGCTGTTTTTT.

There are a few counts of this clonotype. V gene TRBV9 combines with J gene TRBJ2-3; TRBD2 aligns across 11 bases. V lost 3 bases, J lost 10 bases, and 4 bases stayed unmatched. CDR3 length: 13 residues. Germline values: CDR1 SGDLS, CDR2 YYNGEE. CDR3 DNA sequence: TGTGCCAGCAGCGATAGCGGGGGGGCTGCGCAGTATTTT. Protein sequence: CASSDSGGAAQYF.

This clonotype was detected only a few times. The genes are TRBV10-2 and TRBJ2-1; 10 bases fit TRBD2. There are 15 residues in the CDR3. J was trimmed by 2 bases and V by 8 bases; bases with no gene match: 6. The germline CDR1 and CDR2 sequences are WSHSY and SAAADI. CDR3 sequence (DNA): TGCGCCAGCGGGGTTGGGACTAGCGCCTACAATGAGCAGTTCTTC. Translating gives CASGVGTSAYNEQFF.

The table lists this clonotype with a few counts. This chain links TRBV7-3 with TRBJ2-3; the D gene is possibly TRBD2 (5 bases). The CDR3 has 15 residues. V lost 3 bases and J 1 base, leaving 11 bases between the germline ends. CDR1 SGHTA and CDR2 FQGTGA come from the germline V gene. CDR3 sequence: CASSFGLGGTDTQYF. As DNA, the CDR3 is TGTGCCAGCAGCTTCGGCCTCGGGGGCACAGATACGCAGTATTTT.

The J gene is TRBJ2-2, the V gene TRBV11-2; D not certain. Germline CDR1 reads SGHAT; CDR2 reads FQNNGV. V lost 0 bases, J lost 6 bases, and 5 bases lay in between. The CDR3 consists of 13 residues. The CDR3 DNA is TGTGCCAGCAGCTTAGATATAGCCGGGGAGCTGTTTTTT. It encodes CASSLDIAGELFF.

This clonotype was picked up one time. The genes are TRBV19 and TRBJ2-1, with D unresolved. CDR3 length: 15 residues. Germline V gene data show CDR1 as LNHDA and CDR2 as SQIVND (reference sequence). V lost 4 bases and J lost 0, with 10 bases in between. The CDR3 here is CASSTPRSSYNEQFF. The CDR3 DNA is TGTGCCAGTAGTACCCCCAGGAGCTCCTACAATGAGCAGTTCTTC.

The CDR3 region is CASSLGAGVQYF. The CDR3 DNA reads TGCGCCAGCAGCTTAGGAGCGGGGGTGCAGTATTTT. This chain joins TRBV5-1 and TRBJ2-3, with 8 bases fitting TRBD2. CDR3 length: 12 residues. The germline CDR1 and CDR2 sequences are SGHRS and YFSETQ. The trim removed 2 bases at V and 11 bases at J, leaving 4 bases unmatched.

This clonotype turned up a few times. The DNA of the CDR3 is TGCGCCAGCGAAGGGACAGGAAGCACAGATACGCAGTATTTT. It specifies CASEGTGSTDTQYF. V and J are TRBV5-1 and TRBJ2-3; 8 bases line up with TRBD1. The CDR3 totals 14 residues. Germline loops: CDR1 SGHRS, CDR2 YFSETQ. The V segment lost 7 bases and the J segment 0 bases; nucleotides outside the gene matches: 4.

The genes are TRBV6-5 and TRBJ2-7, with D perhaps TRBD1 (5 bases). CDR3 length equals 16 residues. V was clipped by 0 bases and J by 2 bases, with 14 bases between them. Germline assignment: CDR1 MNHEY and CDR2 SVGAGI. DNA of the CDR3: TGTGCCAGCAGTTACTCTTCTTACTCGACAGCCTACGAGCAGTACTTC. Translating it yields CASSYSSYSTAYEQYF.

The J gene is TRBJ1-6, the V gene TRBV5-1, with 8 bases lining up with TRBD1. Germline loops: CDR1 SGHRS, CDR2 YFSETQ. The trim removed 4 bases at V and 12 bases at J, leaving 12 bases unmatched. This CDR3 has 15 residues. The CDR3: CASSEDRVWRGPLHF. The CDR3 DNA reads as TGCGCCAGCAGCGAGGACAGGGTGTGGAGGGGACCCCTCCACTTT.

The CDR3 loop is CASSFRLAGGPHEQFF. The CDR3 coding sequence is TGTGCCAGCAGCTTTAGACTAGCGGGAGGGCCTCATGAGCAGTTCTTC. V usage is TRBV5-5 and J usage is TRBJ2-1; 14 bases align to TRBD2. After removal of 2 bases from V and 8 bases from J, the junction contained 6 bases not matched to a gene. CDR1 is SGHKS and CDR2 is YYEKEE in the germline V gene (reference sequence). This CDR3 spans 16 amino acids. The variable domain in full, completed from reference TRBV5-5 and TRBJ2-1, reads DAGVTQSPTHLIKTRGQQVTLRCSPISGHKSVSWYQQVLGQGPQFIFQYYEKEERGRGNFPDRFSARQFPNYSSELNVNALLLGDSALYLCASSFRLAGGPHEQFFGPGTRLTVL.

The sample holds a few counts of this clonotype. V and J are TRBV5-1 and TRBJ2-5; TRBD2 matches 7 bases. The CDR3 runs to 14 residues. Germline V lookup: CDR1 SGHRS, CDR2 YFSETQ. J gave up 2 bases and V 4 bases, and 5 bases lay outside the gene matches. For the CDR3, the DNA is TGCGCCAGCAGCCCCCGGACTAGTCAAGAGACCCAGTACTTC. This encodes CASSPRTSQETQYF.

This rearrangement joins TRBV3-1 to TRBJ1-5; the D is unclear. The CDR3 has 16 amino acids. Trimming stripped 1 base from V and 6 bases from J, with 16 bases between. Germline CDR1 is LGHDT and CDR2 is YNNKEL (reference sequence). CDR3 sequence (DNA): TGTGCCAGCAGCCAAGGAGCGGAAGTACCCGGTCAGCCCCAGCATTTT. Residues: CASSQGAEVPGQPQHF.

This clonotype was found a few times. V gene TRBV20-1 combines with J gene TRBJ2-7; the match to TRBD2 covers 7 bases. Looked up from germline, CDR1 is DFQATT and CDR2 is SNEGSKA (reference sequence). Losses at the gene ends were 6 bases for V and 6 bases for J; bases not matched to a gene: 8. CDR3 size: 12 residues. The CDR3 bases are TGCAGTGCACCCCGGACTAGTTCCGAGCAGTACTTC. Amino acids: CSAPRTSSEQYF.